A single sample is the source of the 29 T cell receptor beta chains below, sequenced in a study of blood T cell repertoires in COVID-19. The table came from immunoSEQ multiplex PCR; TCRdb's copy has only in-frame clones and leaves some out. The data hold under 150,000 clones, with nearly 85% observed a single time. Sequencing was done on a sample of PBMCs or T cells enriched from blood (not recorded which). The origin of the receptors is a man aged 45-60 years in a cohort exposed to, infected with or recovered from COVID-19 (not recorded which).

The genes are TRBV19 and TRBJ1-5, with a possible D match to TRBD1 (6 bases). Germline CDR1 is LNHDA and CDR2 is SQIVND (reference sequence). CDR3 length: 14 residues. Between the trimmed V and J ends, which lost 3 bases and 0 bases, there was a span of 6 bases. The CDR3 loop is CASSMGHSNQPQHF. The CDR3 DNA reads as TGTGCCAGTAGTATGGGACATAGCAATCAGCCCCAGCATTTT.

This sequence joins TRBV19 and TRBJ2-1, with D maybe TRBD2 (6 bases). The CDR3 sequence is 15 residues long. Germline CDR1 reads LNHDA; CDR2 reads SQIVND (reference sequence). Trimming left V 3 bases short and J 7 bases short, with 16 bases between. CDR3 DNA: TGTGCCAGTAGTATGAATCGACTAGTTTATAATGAGCAGTTCTTC. Its translation is CASSMNRLVYNEQFF.

The J gene is TRBJ2-3, the V gene TRBV5-1; 8 nucleotides match TRBD2. The CDR3 runs to 17 residues. Germline loops: CDR1 SGHRS, CDR2 YFSETQ. V shed 0 bases, J shed 4 bases, and the junction held 10 bases outside the gene matches. The CDR3 bases are TGCGCCAGCAGCTTGGCTTCGTCCGGGAGGGCCGCAGATACGCAGTATTTT. Protein: CASSLASSGRAADTQYF.

The chain couples TRBV13 to TRBJ2-4; TRBD2 aligns across 10 bases. V shed 7 bases and J 3 bases; nucleotides not matched to a gene: 18. This CDR3 region has 19 residues. Germline loops: CDR1 PRHDT, CDR2 FYEKMQ (reference sequence). The CDR3 sequence is CASTYNRLAGVSGKNIQYF. The CDR3 region has the DNA TGTGCCAGCACCTACAATAGACTAGCGGGTGTTTCCGGCAAAAACATTCAGTACTTC.

The chain joins TRBV19 to TRBJ2-1; tentatively, D is TRBD2 (5 bases). The V gene's germline CDR1 is LNHDA and CDR2 SQIVND (reference sequence). CDR3 length: 13 amino acids. V was clipped by 7 bases and J by 10 bases, with 17 bases between them. DNA of the CDR3: TGTGCCAGTATTAGCGTTGACCTAGGCGAGCAGTTCTTC. Its protein is CASISVDLGEQFF.

This chain joins TRBV9 and TRBJ1-3, with D perhaps matching TRBD1 (6 bases). Germline V lookup: CDR1 SGDLS, CDR2 YYNGEE. This CDR3 has 15 amino acids. The ends were cut back, 3 bases at V and 2 bases at J, with 12 bases in the middle. CDR3 protein: CASSAQGIAGNTIYF. Here the CDR3 DNA reads TGTGCCAGCAGCGCGCAGGGGATCGCTGGAAACACCATATATTTT. The complete variable domain, with remaining parts taken from reference TRBV9 and TRBJ1-3, reads DSGVTQTPKHLITATGQRVTLRCSPRSGDLSVYWYQQSLDQGLQFLIQYYNGEERAKGNILERFSAQQFPDLHSELNLSSLELGDSALYFCASSAQGIAGNTIYFGEGSWLTVV.

This sequence joins TRBV5-1 and TRBJ1-1; D is perhaps TRBD1 (6 bases). The CDR3 sequence is 14 residues long. V lost 9 bases and J 1 base, leaving 16 bases between the germline ends. CDR1 is SGHRS, CDR2 YFSETQ, per germline. CDR3 amino acids: CATKSGGQNTEAFF. The CDR3 DNA follows: TGCGCCACAAAAAGTGGGGGACAGAACACTGAAGCTTTCTTT.

Turning to this clone: The identical CDR3 is also encoded by other nucleotide sequences in the sample. The rearrangement links TRBV5-1 to TRBJ2-2; tentatively, D is TRBD1 (6 bases). There are 15 residues in the CDR3. Germline CDR1 SGHRS, CDR2 YFSETQ. V lost 0 bases and J lost 3, with 9 bases in between. The CDR3 sequence is CASSLAAGDTGELFF. The DNA of the CDR3 is TGCGCCAGCAGCTTGGCGGCAGGGGACACCGGGGAGCTGTTTTTT.

J is TRBJ1-1 and V is TRBV5-1; the D gene is possibly TRBD1 (6 bases). Trimming removed 0 bases from V and 4 bases from J, with 16 bases in between. This CDR3 region has 16 residues. CDR1 SGHRS and CDR2 YFSETQ come from the germline V gene. CDR3 residues: CASSLAQGYVGTEAFF. The CDR3 DNA reads as TGCGCCAGCAGCTTGGCGCAGGGGTATGTCGGCACTGAAGCTTTCTTT. Drawing the rest from reference TRBV5-1 and TRBJ1-1, the complete variable domain is KAGVTQTPRYLIKTRGQQVTLSCSPISGHRSVSWYQQTPGQGLQFLFEYFSETQRNKGNFPGRFSGRQFSNSRSEMNVSTLELGDSALYLCASSLAQGYVGTEAFFGQGTRLTVV.

This chain uses TRBV4-3 with TRBJ1-1; no clear D gene. V was shortened by 4 bases and J by 0 bases, with 18 bases between the two germline ends. This CDR3 region has 17 residues. CDR1 and CDR2 from the germline V gene are LGHNA and YSLEER. The CDR3 bases are TGCGCCAGCAGCCCCAATCCGACATACGCGCTGAACACTGAAGCTTTCTTT. This sequence encodes CASSPNPTYALNTEAFF.

The genes are TRBV6-1 and TRBJ1-6; TRBD1 agrees at 8 bases. CDR1 and CDR2 (germline): MNHNS, SASEGT. Trimming cost V 3 bases and J 10 bases; bases outside gene matches: 5. The CDR3 length is 14 residues. In nucleotides, the CDR3 is TGTGCCAGCAGTGACGGACAGGGTCGATCACCCCTCCACTTT. Protein product: CASSDGQGRSPLHF.

V and J are TRBV5-1 and TRBJ2-3; 10 bases are a match to TRBD2. The CDR3 has 15 residues. The germline V gene encodes CDR1 SGHRS and CDR2 YFSETQ. The V segment lost 0 bases and the J segment 7 bases; nucleotides outside the gene matches: 5. CDR3 region: CASSLVAGGWNTQYF. The CDR3, as DNA: TGCGCCAGCAGCTTGGTAGCGGGAGGTTGGAATACGCAGTATTTT.

This chain links TRBV6-5 with TRBJ2-7; weak D call: TRBD1 (6 bases). V shed 6 bases and J shed 2 bases, with 11 bases lying between them. This CDR3 is 13 amino acids long. The germline V gene has CDR1 MNHEY and CDR2 SVGAGI. CDR3 in DNA: TGTGCCAGCAGAGCACAGGGCGCCTACGAGCAGTACTTC. Amino acids: CASRAQGAYEQYF.

The genes are TRBV19 and TRBJ2-7, with D maybe TRBD1 (5 bases). Trimming shortened V by 5 bases and J by 4 bases, and 15 bases separated the two germline ends. The CDR3 length is 14 residues. Per the germline V gene, CDR1 is LNHDA and CDR2 is SQIVND (reference sequence). CDR3 residues: CASSYRRESYEQYF. The CDR3 DNA sequence: TGTGCCAGTAGTTACAGGAGAGAAAGTTACGAGCAGTACTTC.

The chain employs TRBV6-5 and TRBJ2-2, with 7 bases lining up with TRBD1. Germline V gene sequence: CDR1 MNHEY, CDR2 SVGAGI. The CDR3 totals 14 residues. After removal of 7 bases from V and 1 base from J, the junction contained 3 bases not matched to a gene. CDR3 loop: CASTRTGNTGELFF. As DNA, the CDR3 is TGTGCCAGCACCCGGACAGGGAACACCGGGGAGCTGTTTTTT.

This clone occurred a few times. V gene TRBV9 combines with J gene TRBJ2-3; 11 positions agree with TRBD2. Trimming at V came to 0 bases and at J to 5 bases, leaving 5 bases not matched to a gene. This CDR3 has 16 amino acids. Germline V gene lookup returns CDR1 SGDLS and CDR2 YYNGEE. CDR3 coding DNA: TGTGCCAGCAGCGTAGGAGTAACTAGCGGGGGAGATACGCAGTATTTT. This codes for CASSVGVTSGGDTQYF. The variable domain in full, with the rest retrieved from reference TRBV9 and TRBJ2-3, is DSGVTQTPKHLITATGQRVTLRCSPRSGDLSVYWYQQSLDQGLQFLIQYYNGEERAKGNILERFSAQQFPDLHSELNLSSLELGDSALYFCASSVGVTSGGDTQYFGPGTRLTVL.

The CDR3: CASTPSGGPFGEQFF. In nucleotides, the CDR3 is TGTGCCAGCACCCCTAGCGGGGGCCCCTTTGGTGAGCAGTTCTTC. The chain carries TRBV2 and TRBJ2-1; 10 bases fit TRBD2. This CDR3 comprises 15 residues. Per the germline V gene, CDR1 is SNHLY and CDR2 is FYNNEI. Trimming cost V 7 bases and J 9 bases; bases outside gene matches: 12.

This chain joins TRBV4-1 and TRBJ2-5; perhaps TRBD1 as D (6 bases). Per the germline V gene, CDR1 is MGHRA and CDR2 is YSYEKL. The CDR3 runs 14 residues. V lost 4 bases and J 1 base, leaving 10 bases between the germline ends. CDR3 nucleotide sequence: TGCGCCAGCAGCCCGGGACAAAGCCAAGAGACCCAGTACTTC. It translates to CASSPGQSQETQYF.

The V and J genes are TRBV7-2 and TRBJ1-1; D not certain. The CDR3 loop spans 13 amino acids. The V gene's germline CDR1 is SGHTA and CDR2 FQGNSA. The germline V and J ends were trimmed by 2 bases and 6 bases, with 10 bases remaining between them. CDR3 in DNA: TGTGCCAGCAGCTTAAAGTGGAGTGCTGAAGCTTTCTTT. It yields the protein CASSLKWSAEAFF.

This chain joins TRBV10-3 and TRBJ1-2; D might be TRBD1 (5 bases). The CDR3 runs 14 residues. V lost 3 bases to trimming and J lost 0 bases, with 8 bases between them. Germline CDR1 reads ENHRY; CDR2 reads SYGVKD. Written as DNA, the CDR3 is TGTGCCATCAGTGACCAGGACACTAACTATGGCTACACCTTC. Amino acid sequence: CAISDQDTNYGYTF.

The chain links TRBV2 to TRBJ2-7; tentative D call: TRBD1 (6 bases). CDR1 and CDR2 from the germline V gene are SNHLY and FYNNEI. This CDR3 spans 15 amino acids. The V end was cut by 6 bases, the J end by 3 bases, with 18 bases between. This CDR3 reads CASRPNAGQYYEQYF. CDR3 DNA sequence: TGTGCCAGCAGACCCAACGCTGGACAGTACTACGAGCAGTACTTC. Filled out from reference TRBV2 and TRBJ2-7, the complete variable domain reads EPEVTQTPSHQVTQMGQEVILRCVPISNHLYFYWYRQILGQKVEFLVSFYNNEISEKSEIFDDQFSVERPDGSNFTLKIRSTKLEDSAMYFCASRPNAGQYYEQYFGPGTRLTVT.

V is TRBV5-1 and J is TRBJ2-5; 9 nucleotides align to TRBD2. There are 14 residues in the CDR3. J was trimmed by 5 bases and V by 5 bases; bases with no gene match: 7. CDR1 SGHRS and CDR2 YFSETQ come from the germline V gene. CDR3 DNA sequence: TGCGCCAGCAGACTTAGCGGGAGTGGGGAGACCCAGTACTTC. As protein: CASRLSGSGETQYF.

The genes are TRBV2 and TRBJ2-1, with 10 bases matching TRBD2. Germline V gene sequence: CDR1 SNHLY, CDR2 FYNNEI. With 6 bases clipped from V and 8 bases from J, the junction kept 19 bases outside the gene matches. This CDR3 comprises 18 residues. DNA of the CDR3: TGTGCCAGCAGCCGTTCGAGGCTAGCGGGGGCTTCGGAACATGAGCAGTTCTTC. This encodes CASSRSRLAGASEHEQFF.

The J gene is TRBJ2-7, the V gene TRBV30; D remains unclear. Trimming pared 0 bases from V and 7 bases from J, leaving 10 bases between. The CDR3 length is 12 residues. Germline V gene sequence: CDR1 GTSNPN, CDR2 SVGIG (reference sequence). The CDR3 nucleotides are TGTGCCTGGAGTGTACAGACGTTAGAGCAGTACTTC. Amino acids: CAWSVQTLEQYF. Combining the CDR3 with reference TRBV30 and TRBJ2-7 gives the whole variable domain SQTIHQWPATLVQPVGSPLSLECTVEGTSNPNLYWYRQAAGRGLQLLFYSVGIGQISSEVPQNLSASRPQDRQFILSSKKLLLSDSGFYLCAWSVQTLEQYFGPGTRLTVT.

The sample holds a few counts of this clone. This chain joins TRBV30 and TRBJ2-7; weak D call: TRBD1 (6 bases). V was pared by 3 bases and J by 6 bases, with 12 bases between. In germline, CDR1 is GTSNPN, CDR2 SVGIG (reference sequence). The CDR3 has 12 residues. For the CDR3, the DNA is TGTGCCTGGAGCAGAGGGGGTATCGAGCAGTACTTC. This translates into CAWSRGGIEQYF.

This chain links TRBV10-3 with TRBJ2-7, with 7 bases that match TRBD1. J was trimmed by 1 base and V by 5 bases; bases with no gene match: 8. Germline-derived CDR1 and CDR2 are ENHRY and SYGVKD. This CDR3 contains 15 residues. The CDR3 is CAISRGTAQSYEQYF. The CDR3, as DNA: TGTGCCATCAGTAGAGGGACAGCCCAATCCTACGAGCAGTACTTC.

V gene TRBV12-3 or TRBV12-4 combines with J gene TRBJ1-2; D may be TRBD1 (5 bases). V lost 1 base and J 8 bases, leaving 11 bases between the germline ends. This CDR3 has 13 amino acids. The CDR3 nucleotides are TGTGCCAGCAGTTTAGGGGCAGGGTTAGGCTACACCTTC. This gives the protein CASSLGAGLGYTF.

The chain carries TRBV7-2 and TRBJ2-2; maybe TRBD2 (7 bases). Germline values: CDR1 SGHTA, CDR2 FQGNSA. The CDR3 loop spans 15 amino acids. For the CDR3, the DNA is TGTGCTCTCGGACCAGGCGGGGGCGTGACCGGGGAGCTGTTTTTT. This sequence encodes CALGPGGGVTGELFF.

The chain combines TRBV4-3 with TRBJ2-4; 8 nucleotides match TRBD2. CDR1 and CDR2 (germline): LGHNA, YSLEER. CDR3 length equals 14 residues. The trim removed 1 base at V and 9 bases at J, leaving 5 bases unmatched. The CDR3 loop is CASSQGSGVGIQYF. The DNA of the CDR3 is TGCGCCAGCAGCCAAGGTAGCGGGGTGGGCATTCAGTACTTC.